This TCR beta chain was sequenced in a study of a mutant IDH1 vaccine in newly diagnosed glioma. Study results and caveats: A vaccine-induced immune response developed in roughly 95% of the patients.

This CDR3 spans 13 amino acids. CDR1 is SGDLS, CDR2 YYNGEE, per germline. Trimming cost V 6 bases and J 6 bases, with 13 bases left between them. Documented time point: week 47, end of study. Vaccinated patients received 300 ug of mutant IDH1 20-mer peptide per dose, with topical imiquimod. The assay was immunoSEQ multiplex PCR, and TCRdb's table has in-frame clones only and misses some. The sample gives around 11,000 clones, roughly four fifths of which show up once; around 18% is in the top ten. Details on this clone: Its antigen is currently unknown.

The receptor was derived from a young man with glioma. Here the sequenced sample was PBMCs, taken from a glioma patient whose treatment included an IDH1 peptide vaccine. The gene calls are TRBV9 and TRBJ1-3, with D maybe TRBD1 (5 bases). The CDR3 coding sequence is TGTGCCAGCACCCCAGGGAGGGAAAACACCATATATTTT. Protein sequence: CASTPGRENTIYF. Using reference TRBV9 and TRBJ1-3 for the parts outside the CDR3, the full variable domain is DSGVTQTPKHLITATGQRVTLRCSPRSGDLSVYWYQQSLDQGLQFLIQYYNGEERAKGNILERFSAQQFPDLHSELNLSSLELGDSALYFCASTPGRENTIYFGEGSWLTVV.